This T cell receptor (beta chain) was obtained from a study of blood T cells in healthy people across ages (dated by TCRdb to 2015 to 2017). The study in broad terms: In model experiments, roughly one uniquely barcoded TCR beta cDNA molecule per two T cells was captured by template switching. Age-related changes in TCR beta repertoire diversity were measured in the study by deep sequencing normalized with unique cDNA molecular identifiers. The donors were divided into four age groups: young (average around 16 years), middle-aged (approximately 39), aged (about 60) and long-lived (roughly 86). Donors of different ages were randomly distributed across sequencing lanes to avoid experimental bias. Using the same blood draw, the study looked at two additional independent replicas of 1 million unique cDNA reads for two donors, one aged 18 to 29 and the other aged 80 or older.

The roughly 39 donors, aged about 6 to 95 years, were systemically healthy Caucasian individuals from Russia. Each donor gave around 9.9 milliliters of peripheral blood, collected into EDTA-treated Vacutainer tubes. Ficoll-Paque density-gradient centrifugation was used to isolate PBMCs, with at least 6 million per sample. Total RNA, at least 6 micrograms per sample, was extracted from PBMCs with Trizol reagent. For every donor, an aliquot of PBMCs went through flow cytometry to measure the percentages of naive CD45RAhigh/CD27high T cells. For this clonotype: Its antigen is currently not known. Base qualities are not at hand, and no much larger clone is one base apart.

The CDR3 sequence holds 14 residues, the cysteine and phenylalanine included. The only DNA kept is the CDR3, 42 bases in frame from the first base. The germline V gene sets CDR1 to SGHDT and CDR2 to YYEEEE. V is cut by 0 bases and J by 3 bases, and the space between the germline ends is 7 bases. Library preparation employed 5' RACE. The second PCR ran for about 6 to 12 cycles and used a J-beta primer mix along with a sample-barcoded 5' primer. Each TCR beta cDNA molecule received a unique molecular identifier from a template-switch 5' adaptor carrying 12 random nucleotides. Each sample yielded at least 2.5 million CDR3-containing paired-end reads. All of the RNA was converted into first-strand cDNA using the Mint cDNA synthesis kit, with a TRBC-specific oligonucleotide serving as the primer. All cDNA was treated with uracil-DNA glycosylase and then went through a first 18-cycle PCR with the universal primers M1SS and BC2_uni_R. As for the authors' bioinformatics: Normalization of each sample was performed by random selection of 1 million high-quality reads, each carrying a distinct molecular identifier. Instead of being binned into consensus sequences, reads with shared molecular identifiers were discarded. MiTCR, run with a Q25 quality threshold and the strictest error-elimination algorithm, handled CDR3 identification, clonotype clustering and error correction. A nonparametric unseen species model with Euler transformation was used to estimate a lower bound on total TCR beta diversity. TCRdb reprocessed the public reads (quality trimming at Q25 with fastp, clone calling with MiXCR) and kept in-frame beta chains. A single entry per CDR3 protein holds the most common genes and DNA from its merged rows. TCRdb, rather than the study authors, made the V and J calls. The sample yields fewer than 2,000,000 distinct CDR3 sequences; more than 35% were counted once. The ten most abundant clones make up 23% of the sample.

What the study reported, not specific to this receptor: Because the CMV infection status of the donors was unknown, age-related changes in expanded clonotypes may potentially have been confounded. Observed TCR beta diversity correlated strongly with the percentage of naive T cells measured by flow cytometry. Bulk unsorted PBMC profiling prevented conclusive comparison of naive and antigen-experienced compartments. Estimates of total diversity based on one million sequenced T cells were regarded as lower bounds and as underestimates. Compared with the aged group, more naive CD4+ T cells, fewer expanded clones and increased TCR diversity were shown by the long-lived group, suggesting age selection. As age increased, observed TCR beta diversity per million T cells dropped in a roughly linear way, and a significant reduction was already evident by age 40.

The receptor's source is a human donor in good health. In this chain, TRBV5-6 is recombined with TRBJ1-5; the D gene identity is not certain. Specimen: blood. The encoded CDR3 is CASSLGFNNQPQHF. The DNA sequence follows: TGTGCCAGCAGCTTGGGGTTTAACAATCAGCCCCAGCATTTT.